Listed below are T cell receptor beta chains from one sample, sequenced in a study of blood T cell repertoires in COVID-19. The method was immunoSEQ multiplex PCR; TCRdb's version includes in-frame clones alone and lacks a portion of them. Altogether under 300,000 clones are present, roughly 85% being singletons, with the ten largest covering approximately 2%. Sequenced sample: PBMCs or T cells enriched from blood (not recorded which). These receptors came from a woman in her forties or fifties who had recovered from COVID-19. Both conserved end residues are part of each CDR3. The D gene is left open where the match is weak. The size field is filled for only some rows; it gives once, few, many or a size class.

d_gene,abundance,j_gene,v_gene,CDR3nt,CDR3aa
TRBD1,NA,TRBJ1-3,TRBV19,TGTGCCACCGCGGACAGGGTTCGTCTCTCTGGAAACACCATATATTTT,CATADRVRLSGNTIYF
TRBD1,NA,TRBJ2-2,TRBV10-3,TGTGCCATCAGTGGACAGGGCGCCGGGGAGCTGTTTTTT,CAISGQGAGELFF
TRBD1,NA,TRBJ1-2,TRBV5-8,TGTGCCAGCGAAATAGGGGGACAGAGCTATGGCTACACCTTC,CASEIGGQSYGYTF
TRBD2,NA,TRBJ2-1,TRBV9,TGTGCCAGCAGCGTGGGGGGACTAGCCCGGCTCAATGAGCAGTTCTTC,CASSVGGLARLNEQFF
TRBD2,NA,TRBJ2-1,TRBV11-3,TGTGCCAGCAGCCTGGGGGGAGCGGGAGGTAGAAATGAGCAGTTCTTC,CASSLGGAGGRNEQFF
NA,NA,TRBJ1-1,TRBV11-2,TGTGCCAGCAGCATAATACGGGGTCCCAGACAAGCTTTCTTT,CASSIIRGPRQAFF
NA,NA,TRBJ2-1,TRBV11-2,TGTGCCAGCAGCGTGGATAGCGTGAATGAGCAGTTCTTC,CASSVDSVNEQFF
TRBD2,NA,TRBJ2-3,TRBV6-5,TGTGCCAGCAGTTACTGGGAGGGTAGCACAGATACGCAGTATTTT,CASSYWEGSTDTQYF
TRBD2,NA,TRBJ2-2,TRBV9,TGTGCCAGCAGTCTACAAACGGGAGGGCACACCGGGGAGCTGTTTTTT,CASSLQTGGHTGELFF
NA,NA,TRBJ1-1,TRBV5-6,TGTGCCAGCAACCTCGGGATCAAGGTGGCAGCCTCTGAAGCTTTCTTT,CASNLGIKVAASEAFF
TRBD2,NA,TRBJ2-7,TRBV2,TGTGCCAGCATTCTCCGAGCGGGAGGGTACGAGCAGTACTTC,CASILRAGGYEQYF
NA,NA,TRBJ2-7,TRBV5-1,TGCGCCAGCAGCTTAGCGCTAGCGACCTACGAGCAGTACTTC,CASSLALATYEQYF
TRBD1,NA,TRBJ2-1,TRBV5-1,TGCGCCAGCAGCTTGGGCGGGACAGGGGGCTACAATGAGCAGTTCTTC,CASSLGGTGGYNEQFF
NA,few,TRBJ2-5,TRBV2,TGTGCCAGCACCGAAACTGGACACCACCAAGGGGCCAATCGAAGAGAGACCCAGTACTTC,CASTETGHHQGANRRETQYF
NA,NA,TRBJ2-7,TRBV16,TGTGCCAGCAGCCAATTCTTAGGGGTGAACTACGTGCAGTACTTC,CASSQFLGVNYVQYF
TRBD1,NA,TRBJ1-1,TRBV5-1,TGCGCCAGCAGCTTGGGAGGTTTGACAGGGCCCTTCACTGAAGCTTTCTTT,CASSLGGLTGPFTEAFF
NA,NA,TRBJ2-1,TRBV2,TGTGCCAGCATGACAGTTCCGAGCTCCTACAATGAGCAGTTCTTC,CASMTVPSSYNEQFF
NA,NA,TRBJ2-7,TRBV27,TGTGCCAGCGGCATGCAACAGCAGTACTTC,CASGMQQQYF
NA,NA,TRBJ2-1,TRBV1,TGCACCAGCAGCCCACTACCATCGACAGGGGCGGCTTACAATGAGCAGTTCTTC,CTSSPLPSTGAAYNEQFF
TRBD2,NA,TRBJ2-7,TRBV7-6,TGTGCCAGCAGCTTAGAAGCGGGAGACCTCTCCTACGAGCAGTACTTC,CASSLEAGDLSYEQYF
NA,NA,TRBJ2-3,TRBV7-2,TGTGCCAGCAGCTTTAGCGGTTACACAGATACGCAGTATTTT,CASSFSGYTDTQYF
NA,NA,TRBJ2-3,TRBV6-5,TGTGCCAGCAATCAGGGTCTCACAGATACGCAGTATTTT,CASNQGLTDTQYF
TRBD2,NA,TRBJ2-7,TRBV10-3,TGTGCCATCAGTGATGAGCGGGAGCCCTACGAGCAGTACTTC,CAISDEREPYEQYF
NA,NA,TRBJ1-2,TRBV6-1,TGTGCCAGCAGTGAACAGGGTACCTATGGCTACACCTTC,CASSEQGTYGYTF
TRBD1,NA,TRBJ1-1,TRBV9,TGTGCCAGCAGCCCAACGGGACAGATGAACACTGAAGCTTTCTTT,CASSPTGQMNTEAFF
NA,NA,TRBJ1-4,TRBV18,TGTGCCAGCTCACGGGGCCTTGAAAAACTGTTTTTT,CASSRGLEKLFF
TRBD2,NA,TRBJ2-1,TRBV28,TGTGCCTGTCAAATAGCGGGAAGCACCTACAATGAGCAGTTCTTC,CACQIAGSTYNEQFF
TRBD1,NA,TRBJ1-4,TRBV11-2,TGTGCCAGCAGCTTAGCTTCAGGGGGGAATGAAAAACTGTTTTTT,CASSLASGGNEKLFF
TRBD2,NA,TRBJ2-7,TRBV5-4,TGTGCCAGCAGCGCGGGGGGGGAGGGCAATAACGAGCAGTACTTC,CASSAGGEGNNEQYF
TRBD2,NA,TRBJ2-1,TRBV5-1,TGCGCCAGCAGCTCCGGGACTAGCGGGAGCAATGAGCAGTTCTTC,CASSSGTSGSNEQFF
TRBD1,NA,TRBJ1-3,TRBV7-2,TGTGCCAGCAGCGCCGACAGGGCAGCCGGAAACACCATATATTTT,CASSADRAAGNTIYF
NA,NA,TRBJ2-1,TRBV29-1,TGCAGCGTTGATCGGTCAGGGTACAATGAGCAGTTCTTC,CSVDRSGYNEQFF
NA,NA,TRBJ1-5,TRBV15,TGTGCCACCAGACAGGGCAATCAGCCCCAGCATTTT,CATRQGNQPQHF
NA,NA,TRBJ1-1,TRBV14,TGTGCCAGCAGCCAAGTCGAGGGGAACACTGAAGCTTTCTTT,CASSQVEGNTEAFF
NA,few,TRBJ2-7,TRBV5-1,TGCGCCAGCAGCGTGGACGGTGTATACGAGCAGTACTTC,CASSVDGVYEQYF
NA,NA,TRBJ2-6,TRBV27,TGTGCCAGCAGCTCAGGGGCCCCTGGGGCCAACGTCCTGACTTTC,CASSSGAPGANVLTF
NA,NA,TRBJ2-1,TRBV6-5,TGTGCCAGCAGACACAGGGACCGCTCCTACAATGAGCAGTTCTTC,CASRHRDRSYNEQFF
TRBD1,NA,TRBJ2-1,TRBV18,TGTGCCAGCTCACCAATCGGGACAGGAGACAATGAGCAGTTCTTC,CASSPIGTGDNEQFF
TRBD1,NA,TRBJ2-1,TRBV7-9,TGTGCCAGCAGCTGGGGCGGACAGGGGGGTGAGCAGTTCTTC,CASSWGGQGGEQFF
TRBD1,NA,TRBJ1-2,TRBV11-2,TGTGCCAGCAGCCCCAGAGACAGGGCAGGCCACTACACCTTC,CASSPRDRAGHYTF
NA,NA,TRBJ1-1,TRBV28,TGTGCCAGCAGACGTGACAGGCGTGATTTCTTT,CASRRDRRDFF
NA,NA,TRBJ1-1,TRBV19,TGTGCCAGTAGTGGACAGATGAACACTGAAGCTTTCTTT,CASSGQMNTEAFF
NA,once,TRBJ2-7,TRBV10-3,TGTGCCATCAGTGAGTTCAGCTACGAGCAGTACTTC,CAISEFSYEQYF